The T cell receptor beta chain described here comes from a study of OX40 agonist ivuxolimab in advanced cancers. Across the study: Patients assigned to dose escalation were diagnosed with hepatocellular carcinoma, melanoma, renal cell or head and neck cancer.

The data were produced by immunoSEQ multiplex PCR, yet TCRdb's version contains in-frame clones alone and is incomplete. The sample contains under 20,000 clones, around three quarters of which appear only once. Germline V CDR1 and CDR2: SEHNR, FQNEAQ (reference sequence). The ends lost 5 bases at V and 4 bases at J; junction bases unmatched: 6. The CDR3 is 15 amino acids. Comments on this clone: The antigen remains unidentified.

Study-level points and caveats: At 0.1-3.0 mg/kg, partial responders had clonal expansion among the lowest observed.

This TCR came from an adult with an advanced solid tumor such as melanoma, head and neck, liver or kidney cancer. Source: CD4+ or CD8+ T cells sorted from blood, taken in a trial of the OX40 agonist ivuxolimab. The genes are TRBV7-9 and TRBJ2-5, with 11 bases aligning to TRBD2. CDR3 region: CASSDLAGGRETQYF. CDR3 nucleotides: TGTGCCAGCAGCGACCTAGCGGGAGGTCGAGAGACCCAGTACTTC.